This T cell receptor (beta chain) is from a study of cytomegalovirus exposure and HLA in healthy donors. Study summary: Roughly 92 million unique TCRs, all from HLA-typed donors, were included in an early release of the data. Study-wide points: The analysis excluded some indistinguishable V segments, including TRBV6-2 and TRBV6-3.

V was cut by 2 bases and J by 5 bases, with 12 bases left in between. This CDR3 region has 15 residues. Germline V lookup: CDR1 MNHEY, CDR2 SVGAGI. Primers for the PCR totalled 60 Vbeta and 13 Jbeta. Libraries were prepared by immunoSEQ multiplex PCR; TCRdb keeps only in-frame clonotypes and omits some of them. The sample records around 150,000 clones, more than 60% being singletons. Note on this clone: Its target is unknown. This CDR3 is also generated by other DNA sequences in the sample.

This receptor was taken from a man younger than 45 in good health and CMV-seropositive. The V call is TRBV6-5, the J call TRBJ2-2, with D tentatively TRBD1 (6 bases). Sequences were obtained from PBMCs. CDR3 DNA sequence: TGTGCCAGCAGTTACGCACAGGGCTTGACCGGGGAGCTGTTTTTT. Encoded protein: CASSYAQGLTGELFF.